The 18 T cell receptor beta chains below come from one sample, sequenced in a study of beta chain features in type 1 diabetes. Study-level results: A moderate, significant TCRB CDR3 shortening appeared in type 1 diabetes across four CD4+ subsets.

Expressed TCRB transcripts were sequenced because the entire RNA isolate underwent reverse transcription. Profiled with immunoSEQ multiplex PCR; TCRdb holds only in-frame clones, not every one. The sample records about 700,000 clones, around an eighth being singletons. No cognate antigen is known for these TCRs. The sequenced sample consisted of naive CD4+ T cells from blood. The source is a man in his late teens or twenties with type 1 diabetes.

The chain has TRBV10-3 and TRBJ1-5, with D perhaps matching TRBD1 (6 bases). This CDR3 is built from 15 residues. The germline V gene has CDR1 ENHRY and CDR2 SYGVKD. Trimming removed 3 bases at V and 4 bases at J, with 13 bases between. The CDR3 DNA is TGTGCCATCAGTGACCGGACAGCCGCTAATCAGCCCCAGCATTTT. As protein: CAISDRTAANQPQHF.

This clone was detected a few times. CDR3 sequence: CASLGPPTDTQYF. CDR3 DNA sequence: TGTGCCAGCCTCGGACCTCCCACAGATACGCAGTATTTT. J is TRBJ2-3 and V is TRBV28; D is ambiguous. Trimming left V 8 bases short and J 2 bases short, with 11 bases between. The V gene's germline CDR1 is MDHEN and CDR2 SYDVKM. The CDR3 is 13 amino acids.

The chain combines TRBV5-6 with TRBJ2-3, with 9 bases aligning to TRBD2. Germline loops: CDR1 SGHDT, CDR2 YYEEEE. V shed 6 bases, J shed 0 bases, and the junction held 5 bases outside the gene matches. The CDR3 covers 15 residues. CDR3 nucleotides: TGTGCCAGCACCGTCGGACTAGCGAGCACAGATACGCAGTATTTT. Amino acids: CASTVGLASTDTQYF.

The rearrangement uses TRBV6-4 and TRBJ2-3; 7 bases are a match to TRBD1. J lost 4 bases, V lost 8 bases, and 6 bases had no gene match. The length of the CDR3 is 13 residues. Germline lookup yields CDR1 MRHNA and CDR2 SNTAGT. The CDR3 sequence is CASARQGADTQYF. The DNA for the CDR3 is TGTGCCAGCGCCCGACAGGGAGCAGATACGCAGTATTTT.

There are a few counts of this clone. The chain uses TRBV6-6 and TRBJ2-3, with D possibly being TRBD1 (5 bases). The CDR3 spans 15 residues. Looked up from germline, CDR1 is MNHNY and CDR2 is SVGAGI (reference sequence). V dropped 0 bases and J dropped 1 base, with 8 bases sitting between them. The CDR3 sequence: CASSYSDRGTDTQYF. The CDR3 nucleotides read TGTGCCAGCAGTTACTCCGACAGAGGCACAGATACGCAGTATTTT.

The rearrangement links TRBV11-3 to TRBJ2-7; unclear D gene. This CDR3 has 14 residues. Trimming shortened V by 5 bases and J by 0 bases, and 11 bases separated the two germline ends. Germline values: CDR1 SGHNT, CDR2 YENEEA. The CDR3 coding sequence is TGTGCCAGCAGCCCAAGGTGGAGCTCCTACGAGCAGTACTTC. Translating gives CASSPRWSSYEQYF.

The chain carries TRBV7-2 and TRBJ1-2; D is uncertain. Germline V gene data show CDR1 as SGHTA and CDR2 as FQGNSA. CDR3 size: 14 residues. V was clipped by 8 bases and J by 0 bases, with 13 bases between them. The CDR3 nucleotides read TGTGCCAGCCCCTCGGGGTGGCCTAACTATGGCTACACCTTC. Translating it yields CASPSGWPNYGYTF. Using reference TRBV7-2 and TRBJ1-2 for the parts outside the CDR3, the full variable domain is GAGVSQSPSNKVTEKGKDVELRCDPISGHTALYWYRQSLGQGLEFLIYFQGNSAPDKSGLPSDRFSAERTGGSVSTLTIQRTQQEDSAVYLCASPSGWPNYGYTFGSGTRLTVV.

J is TRBJ1-2 and V is TRBV25-1, with D possibly being TRBD1 (5 bases). Germline CDR1 and CDR2: MGHDK and SYGVNS. Trimming cost V 2 bases and J 8 bases, with 18 bases left between them. This CDR3 is 15 amino acids long. CDR3 nucleotide sequence: TGTGCCAGCAGTGAAAGCAGGGTCCCCGGTACGGGCTACACCTTC. It yields the protein CASSESRVPGTGYTF.

The rearrangement uses TRBV30 and TRBJ1-2; the D is unclear. Trimming removed 2 bases at V and 4 bases at J, with 17 bases between. The CDR3 contains 15 residues. Germline CDR1 reads GTSNPN; CDR2 reads SVGIG (reference sequence). The CDR3 sequence is CAWSPNPGLGYGYTF. The CDR3 DNA follows: TGTGCCTGGAGTCCTAACCCAGGCCTGGGCTATGGCTACACCTTC.

The rearrangement joins TRBV11-2 to TRBJ2-5; unclear D gene. CDR1 and CDR2 from the germline V gene are SGHAT and FQNNGV. Trimming cost V 5 bases and J 3 bases, with 10 bases left between them. The CDR3 is 13 residues long. The CDR3 nucleotides are TGTGCCAGCAGCACTTATGTTGAAGAGACCCAGTACTTC. This translates into CASSTYVEETQYF.

This clone was observed a handful of times. This sequence joins TRBV14 and TRBJ2-2; D gene ambiguous. The CDR3 runs 13 residues. Germline-derived CDR1 and CDR2 are SGHDN and FVKESK. V shed 4 bases and J shed 5 bases, with 8 bases lying between them. The chain's CDR3 is CASSPQTTGELFF. In DNA, the CDR3 is TGTGCCAGCAGCCCACAGACGACCGGGGAGCTGTTTTTT. The full variable domain, with the rest looked up from reference TRBV14 and TRBJ2-2, is EAGVTQFPSHSVIEKGQTVTLRCDPISGHDNLYWYRRVMGKEIKFLLHFVKESKQDESGMPNNRFLAERTGGTYSTLKVQPAELEDSGVYFCASSPQTTGELFFGEGSRLTVL.

This clone was found a few times. This rearrangement joins TRBV6-1 to TRBJ2-1; D not resolved. Germline values: CDR1 MNHNS, CDR2 SASEGT. The CDR3 has 16 residues. The V gene lost 4 bases and the J gene lost 0 bases, with 13 bases spanning the gap. CDR3 sequence reads: CASSGAMVSSYNEQFF. In nucleotides, the CDR3 is TGTGCCAGCAGTGGGGCCATGGTGAGCTCCTACAATGAGCAGTTCTTC.

This clone was counted between two and nine times. J is TRBJ2-1 and V is TRBV5-1; 9 bases agree with TRBD1. There are 16 residues in the CDR3. Germline values: CDR1 SGHRS, CDR2 YFSETQ. With V trimmed by 0 bases and J by 8 bases, 9 bases remained unmatched. CDR3 DNA: TGCGCCAGCAGCTTGGTTCCGGGACAGGGAGGCCATGAGCAGTTCTTC. It yields the protein CASSLVPGQGGHEQFF.

This chain connects TRBV5-1 to TRBJ1-1, with 8 bases that match TRBD1. The CDR3 consists of 15 residues. With V trimmed by 1 base and J by 8 bases, 10 bases remained unmatched. The V gene's germline CDR1 is SGHRS and CDR2 YFSETQ. Here the CDR3 DNA reads TGCGCCAGCAGCTTGATTCCAGGGGGCTCCGGCGAAGCTTTCTTT. Its translation: CASSLIPGGSGEAFF.

V gene TRBV28 combines with J gene TRBJ1-2; TRBD1 matches at 10 bases. J was trimmed by 2 bases and V by 5 bases; bases with no gene match: 2. The germline CDR1 and CDR2 sequences are MDHEN and SYDVKM. The CDR3 extends over 14 amino acids. The CDR3 protein is CASSKGQGNYGYTF. The DNA of the CDR3 is TGTGCCAGCAGTAAGGGACAGGGGAACTATGGCTACACCTTC.

The chain employs TRBV2 and TRBJ1-5; no definite D call. V shed 2 bases and J shed 3 bases, with 8 bases lying between them. This CDR3 region has 14 residues. Germline V CDR1 and CDR2: SNHLY, FYNNEI. The CDR3 sequence is CASSESVINQPQHF. As DNA, the CDR3 is TGTGCCAGCAGTGAATCAGTAATCAATCAGCCCCAGCATTTT.

In its sample, this clone was seen a few times. The chain uses TRBV29-1 and TRBJ1-2; TRBD1 agrees at 9 bases. V was pared by 6 bases and J by 6 bases, with 11 bases of the junction left unmatched. Germline V gene lookup returns CDR1 SQVTM and CDR2 ANQGSEA. CDR3 size: 14 residues. In nucleotides, the CDR3 is TGCAGCGTGGCTCGACAGGGGGTTTGGGATGGCTACACCTTC. Its translation is CSVARQGVWDGYTF.

The J gene is TRBJ2-5, the V gene TRBV9, with 7 bases identical to TRBD1. The CDR3 runs to 15 residues. Trimming cost V 3 bases and J 1 base; bases outside gene matches: 6. Germline CDR1 reads SGDLS; CDR2 reads YYNGEE. For the CDR3, the DNA is TGTGCCAGCAGCGAGTGGGACAGCTCCCAAGAGACCCAGTACTTC. This gives the protein CASSEWDSSQETQYF.